This T cell receptor beta chain was observed in a study of blood T cell repertoires in COVID-19. About the research overall: Both acute and convalescent COVID-19 samples were obtained from the United States, Italy and Spain. Sources were T cells, B-cell-depleted T cells, or PBMCs; the material itself was cDNA or gDNA.

In the authors' methods: Estimated nucleated cell counts came from reference gene primer amplification. Some clones are missing from TCRdb's copy, which holds only in-frame ones; the method was immunoSEQ multiplex PCR. V and J calls and clone size are given by that table; D and trimming were obtained from the DNA. The sample contains over 75,000 clones, about 79% of which appear only once. The CDR3 sequence is 15 residues long. Germline V lookup: CDR1 SGDLS, CDR2 YYNGEE. V dropped 1 base and J dropped 3 bases, with 14 bases sitting between them. What was sequenced was peripheral blood. This clonotype was obtained from a woman in her forties or fifties with acute or convalescent COVID-19. The chain carries TRBV9 and TRBJ2-7; D may be TRBD1 (5 bases). The CDR3 sequence: CASSVRTSGIYEQYF. DNA for the CDR3: TGTGCCAGCAGCGTACGGACATCTGGGATCTACGAGCAGTACTTC. The whole variable domain, filled in from reference TRBV9 and TRBJ2-7, reads DSGVTQTPKHLITATGQRVTLRCSPRSGDLSVYWYQQSLDQGLQFLIQYYNGEERAKGNILERFSAQQFPDLHSELNLSSLELGDSALYFCASSVRTSGIYEQYFGPGTRLTVT.